Shown below are 12 T cell receptor beta chains from a single sample sequenced in a study of T-cell memory formation after mild COVID-19. TCRdb independently ran MiXCR on the 5' RACE reads; one entry per CDR3 protein. Here the sample spans 150,000 to 200,000 distinct CDR3 sequences, roughly 28% being singletons. Sequencing was carried out using PBMCs or a T cell subset sorted from them (not recorded which). The receptors originated from an adult woman who had mild COVID-19 (a few samples of this study predate the infection). Cell type and time point are not known.

The chain is built from TRBV12-3 or TRBV12-4 and TRBJ2-3; D unresolved. The CDR3 consists of 12 residues. V gave up 1 base and J gave up 8 bases, with 7 bases separating them. The CDR3 loop reads CASSLDRSTQYF. CDR3 DNA sequence: TGTGCCAGCAGTTTAGATCGGTCTACGCAGTATTTT.

CDR3 amino acids: CASSWTGENTEAFF. As DNA, the CDR3 is TGCGCCAGCAGCTGGACAGGGGAGAACACTGAAGCTTTCTTT. The J gene is TRBJ1-1, the V gene TRBV5-1; 9 nucleotides line up with TRBD1. The CDR3 sequence is 14 residues long. After removal of 3 bases from V and 1 base from J, the junction contained 1 base not matched to a gene. The germline gives CDR1 SGHRS, CDR2 YFSETQ.

The CDR3 sequence is CSATDYSGANVLTF. CDR3 coding DNA: TGCAGTGCTACGGATTACTCTGGGGCCAACGTCCTGACTTTC. The J gene is TRBJ2-6, the V gene TRBV20-1; no firm D call. The CDR3 has 14 residues. Between the trimmed V and J ends, which lost 4 bases and 0 bases, there was a span of 7 bases. The germline V gene encodes CDR1 DFQATT and CDR2 SNEGSKA (reference sequence).

The chain has TRBV6-6 and TRBJ1-1; maybe TRBD1 (5 bases). Germline V CDR1 and CDR2: MNHNY, SVGAGI (reference sequence). This CDR3 has 18 amino acids. Trimming pared 0 bases from V and 3 bases from J, leaving 20 bases between. The CDR3 bases are TGTGCCAGCAGTTACTCTCCGCTCGGGGGTGGAGGGGACACTGAAGCTTTCTTT. Translating gives CASSYSPLGGGGDTEAFF.

The genes are TRBV4-1 and TRBJ2-3, with a weak D call TRBD2 (6 bases). CDR1 and CDR2 (germline): MGHRA, YSYEKL. The CDR3 sequence is 16 residues long. Trimming pared 4 bases from V and 3 bases from J, leaving 17 bases between. CDR3: CASSPQGGRGTDTQYF. The CDR3 nucleotides read TGCGCCAGCAGCCCCCAGGGCGGTCGGGGGACAGATACGCAGTATTTT.

This clonotype has a handful of counts. The J gene is TRBJ2-7, the V gene TRBV2; D unclear. The CDR3 runs to 14 residues. Germline V gives CDR1 SNHLY, CDR2 FYNNEI. The V gene lost 5 bases and the J gene lost 0 bases, with 11 bases spanning the gap. The CDR3 region is CASSQQKSSYEQYF. The CDR3 coding sequence is TGTGCCAGCAGTCAACAGAAAAGCTCCTACGAGCAGTACTTC.

This clonotype was counted between two and nine times. The chain uses TRBV4-2 and TRBJ2-1, with 7 bases matching TRBD2. Germline V CDR1 and CDR2: LGHNA, YNFKEQ. There are 15 residues in the CDR3. Trimming took 4 bases from V and 7 from J; bases not matched to a gene: 10. The CDR3 DNA reads TGTGCCAGCAGCCCCCAAGCGCAGCGGGGAAATGAGCAGTTCTTC. This encodes CASSPQAQRGNEQFF.

The chain carries TRBV5-1 and TRBJ2-1, with 7 bases identical to TRBD1. V was pared by 2 bases and J by 9 bases, with 5 bases of the junction left unmatched. The germline V gene has CDR1 SGHRS and CDR2 YFSETQ. The CDR3 totals 13 residues. The CDR3 here is CASSFGQAFEQFF. The CDR3 DNA is TGCGCCAGCAGCTTCGGACAGGCCTTTGAGCAGTTCTTC.

This clonotype was counted between two and nine times. The chain employs TRBV11-2 and TRBJ2-2, with 10 bases identical to TRBD2. Germline V CDR1 and CDR2: SGHAT, FQNNGV. The CDR3 length is 16 residues. Trimming removed 0 bases from V and 3 bases from J; junction bases left unmatched: 1. Here the CDR3 DNA reads TGTGCCAGCAGCTTAGAGCTAGCGGGAGACACCGGGGAGCTGTTTTTT. Residues: CASSLELAGDTGELFF.

The CDR3 sequence is CASSVSWGNYGYTF. The CDR3 region has the DNA TGTGCCAGCAGCGTCTCGTGGGGGAACTATGGCTACACCTTC. The chain employs TRBV7-9 and TRBJ1-2; perhaps TRBD1 as D (5 bases). Between the trimmed V and J ends, which lost 5 bases and 2 bases, there was a span of 12 bases. The CDR3 consists of 14 residues. Germline values: CDR1 SEHNR, CDR2 FQNEAQ (reference sequence). The complete variable domain, with remaining parts taken from reference TRBV7-9 and TRBJ1-2, reads DTGVSQNPRHKITKRGQNVTFRCDPISEHNRLYWYRQTLGQGPEFLTYFQNEAQLEKSRLLSDRFSAERPKGSFSTLEIQRTEQGDSAMYLCASSVSWGNYGYTFGSGTRLTVV.

This clonotype was seen only a few times. This chain connects TRBV25-1 to TRBJ2-1, with 7 bases matching TRBD2. CDR1 MGHDK and CDR2 SYGVNS come from the germline V gene. The CDR3 runs 14 residues. The trim removed 3 bases at V and 4 bases at J, leaving 3 bases unmatched. The CDR3 bases are TGTGCCAGCAGTGACCCTAGCGGTTACAATGAGCAGTTCTTC. Its translation is CASSDPSGYNEQFF.

The chain employs TRBV6-6 and TRBJ1-2; TRBD1 agrees at 8 bases. Germline V gives CDR1 MNHNY, CDR2 SVGAGI (reference sequence). The ends lost 4 bases at V and 5 bases at J; junction bases unmatched: 3. This CDR3 is 13 amino acids long. This chain's CDR3 is CASSSRTGYGYTF. As DNA, the CDR3 is TGTGCCAGCAGTTCCAGGACAGGGTATGGCTACACCTTC.